This TCR beta chain is from a study of graft-versus-host responses after intestinal transplantation. In the study overall: Each recipient received anti-thymocyte globulin induction, then tacrolimus and steroids for 2 to 3 years.

CDR1 MNHEY and CDR2 SMNVEV come from the germline V gene (reference sequence). This CDR3 region has 12 residues. Trimming pared 5 bases from V and 5 bases from J, leaving 9 bases between. Method: immunoSEQ multiplex PCR; TCRdb's copy keeps in-frame clones and lacks some. In the table there are 45,000 to 55,000 clones, over 80% of which are singletons. This chain connects TRBV27 to TRBJ2-5, with D perhaps TRBD1 or TRBD2 (5 bases each). This receptor was identified in a human patient who received an intestinal transplant, so some T cells may come from the graft donor. The sample in question was PBMCs, obtained roughly 860 days after a first intestinal transplant, on the day of a second. The CDR3 DNA follows: TGTGCCAGCAGTAGGGGCGGGGAGACCCAGTACTTC. Its translation is CASSRGGETQYF.